This TCR beta chain was found in a study of beta chain features in type 1 diabetes. The V and J ends lost 7 bases and 2 bases respectively, with 15 bases between them. CDR3 length: 15 residues. Germline assignment: CDR1 LNHDA and CDR2 SQIVND (reference sequence). Expressed TCRB transcripts were sequenced after all isolated RNA was converted to cDNA. The repertoire was sequenced with immunoSEQ multiplex PCR; TCRdb's copy has only in-frame clones and lacks some. The data show around 300,000 clones, 12% to 15% seen once. In its sample, this clone was seen many times. The sequencing sample was made of central memory CD4+ T cells from blood. V gene TRBV19 combines with J gene TRBJ1-5, with no clear D. The clonotype comes from a young man in good health. DNA of the CDR3: TGTGCCAGTATGGCCTGGGCGGAGGGCAATCAGCCCCAGCATTTT. Translating it yields CASMAWAEGNQPQHF.